A selection of T cell receptor beta chains follows, all from one sample in a study of blood T cell repertoires in COVID-19. The method was immunoSEQ multiplex PCR; TCRdb's version includes in-frame clones alone and lacks a portion of them. The sample has 15,000 to 17,000 clones, 80% to 90% seen once. The specimen sequenced was peripheral blood. All receptors come from a man in his 70s in a cohort sampled during active COVID-19. The CDR3 runs from the conserved cysteine through the conserved F or W. A D gene is named only where the DNA matches it firmly. Size is stated for part of the rows, as once, few or many counts, or as a class when the clone is expanded.

.	TRBD1	TRBV28	TRBJ1-4	TGTGCCAGCAGGCCAGGGGGCGCCGATGAAAAACTGTTTTTT	CASRPGGADEKLFF
.	.	TRBV7-6	TRBJ2-1	TGTGCCAGCAGCTTAGGGCAGGCGAGCTCCTACAATGAGCAGTTCTTC	CASSLGQASSYNEQFF
once	TRBD2	TRBV2	TRBJ2-3	TGTGCCAGCCTGGGACTAGCGGGCACAGATACGCAGTATTTT	CASLGLAGTDTQYF
.	TRBD2	TRBV23-1	TRBJ2-7	TGCGCCAGCAGCCTCGCGGGGGGAATTCAGTACGAGCAGTACTTC	CASSLAGGIQYEQYF
.	TRBD1	TRBV6-5	TRBJ2-7	TGTGCCAGCAGTTCCAAGGACAGGAACTACGAGCAGTACTTC	CASSSKDRNYEQYF
few	.	TRBV4-2	TRBJ2-7	TGTGCCAGCAGCCAAGATGCCGGGAGCTCCTACGAGCAGTACTTC	CASSQDAGSSYEQYF
few	.	TRBV29-1	TRBJ2-5	TGCAGCGTTGAAAACCGAAACAGGGTCAGAGAGACCCAGTACTTC	CSVENRNRVRETQYF
.	.	TRBV27	TRBJ2-2	TGTGCCAGCACCTACAGGAACACCGGGGAGCTGTTTTTT	CASTYRNTGELFF
.	.	TRBV7-3	TRBJ2-2	TGTGCCAGCAGCCCAACACAGGGAGTCGGGGAGCTGTTTTTT	CASSPTQGVGELFF
once	.	TRBV5-1	TRBJ2-2	TGCGCCAGCAGCAGCCGGTCAGGGGTGAACACCGGGGAGCTGTTTTTT	CASSSRSGVNTGELFF
few	TRBD1	TRBV15	TRBJ1-1	TGTGCCACCAGCAGAGCGACAGGGCGGGACACTGAAGCTTTCTTT	CATSRATGRDTEAFF
.	.	TRBV30	TRBJ1-4	TGTGCCTGGACAGCCGGGACTTCTAATGAAAAACTGTTTTTT	CAWTAGTSNEKLFF
.	.	TRBV30	TRBJ1-1	TGTGCCTGGAGTGTTGAGAAAGTCCGAGTGAACACTGAAGCTTTCTTT	CAWSVEKVRVNTEAFF
once	TRBD1	TRBV6-5	TRBJ2-7	TGTGCCAGCAGTTCCCTCGGGACAGCCCCTAACGAGCAGTACTTC	CASSSLGTAPNEQYF
.	TRBD2	TRBV5-6	TRBJ2-1	TGTGCCAGCAGCCCAGGGACAGGGGGACTAGCGGGAGTGAATGAGCAGTTCTTC	CASSPGTGGLAGVNEQFF
.	TRBD2	TRBV28	TRBJ2-2	TGTGCCAGCAGTCCTTGGACTAGCGGGGCCACCGGGGAGCTGTTTTTT	CASSPWTSGATGELFF
.	.	TRBV3-1/TRBV3-2	TRBJ1-5	TGTGCCAGCAGCCAAGATCCGTGGGGCGCGGGGGATCAGCCCCAGCATTTT	CASSQDPWGAGDQPQHF